This T cell receptor (beta chain) was recovered during a study of T-cell reconstitution after alpha-beta-depleted transplantation in children. Notes on the study in general: In patients about two months after transplant, alpha-beta T cells reportedly arose from several hundred expanded graft clones.

The TCRbeta library incorporated unique molecular identifiers. TCRdb processed the PCR reads anew with MiXCR; each CDR3 protein has one entry. The table lists about 440,000 distinct CDR3 sequences, around 46% of them singletons. There are 12 residues in the CDR3. Between the trimmed V and J ends, which lost 6 bases and 1 base, there was a span of 4 bases. Note on this clonotype: Antigen: not known.

The specimen comprised PBMCs, sampled before TCRalphabeta/CD19-depleted stem cell transplant. The TCR sequence derives from a girl aged 2 to 10 with aplastic anemia, due to receive a stem cell transplant. This chain links TRBV12-3 or TRBV12-4 with TRBJ2-4, with D unclear. CDR3 in DNA: TGTGCCAGCAGGGACGCCAAAAACATTCAGTACTTC. It codes for CASRDAKNIQYF.